The clone carrying this T cell receptor beta chain has more than one count but fewer than ten. These data come from a study of blood T cell repertoires in COVID-19. Study as a whole: From the United States, Italy and Spain came samples of acute and convalescent COVID-19. Sample material is recorded as cDNA or gDNA derived from T cells, B-cell-depleted T cells, or PBMCs.

The length of the CDR3 is 15 residues. Between the trimmed V and J ends, which lost 3 bases and 7 bases, there was a span of 14 bases. CDR1 and CDR2 (germline): KGHDR, SFDVKD. Per the study methods: Counts of nucleated cells, estimated from reference gene primer amplification, were obtained. Some clones are missing from TCRdb's copy, which holds only in-frame ones; the method was immunoSEQ multiplex PCR. V and J calls and clone size are as listed in that table; D and trimming were resolved from the DNA. Of roughly 700,000 clones in the sample, 80% to 90% are singletons; the top ten hold about 0.24%. The source material was peripheral blood. This sequence joins TRBV24-1 and TRBJ2-2, with a weak D call TRBD1 (5 bases). The receptor's source is a woman between 18 and 29 years old with acute or convalescent COVID-19. In nucleotides, the CDR3 is TGTGCCACCAGTGATGGGGCCAGCTTGGTCGGGGAGCTGTTTTTT. Translated, it gives CATSDGASLVGELFF.